The source of this T cell receptor (beta chain) is a study of blood T cells in healthy people across ages (dated by TCRdb to the mid-2010s). Notes on the research overall: Template switching captured roughly one uniquely barcoded TCR beta cDNA molecule per two T cells in model experiments. The study analyzed two additional independent replicas of 1 million unique cDNA reads from the same blood draw for two donors, one aged 18 to 30 and one aged 80 or older. Age-related changes in TCR beta repertoire diversity were measured in the study by deep sequencing normalized with unique cDNA molecular identifiers. The donors were divided into four age groups: young (average approximately 17 years), middle-aged (roughly 40), aged (around 59) and long-lived (roughly 82).

Systemically healthy Caucasian individuals from Russia, 39 in total and aged about 6 to 95 years, were included as donors. About 9.1 milliliters of peripheral blood were collected from each donor into EDTA-treated Vacutainer tubes. Ficoll-Paque density-gradient centrifugation was used to isolate PBMCs, with at least 7 million per sample. Trizol reagent was used to extract total RNA from PBMCs, with at least 6 micrograms per sample. Naive CD45RAhigh/CD27high T cell percentages were measured by flow cytometry on a PBMC aliquot from every donor. A remark on this clonotype: Its cognate antigen has yet to be identified. Base qualities are missing; no much larger clone stands one base away.

Its CDR3 holds 15 amino acids, cysteine through phenylalanine. The sequence is cut down to CDR3 DNA, 45 bases in frame from base 1. The germline V and J ends show losses of 5 bases and 2 bases respectively, and no gene match explains 7 bases of the junction. CDR1 and CDR2 were assigned from the germline V gene (reference sequence) as DFQATT and SNEGSKA. Receptor libraries were prepared by 5' RACE. The data were produced on an Illumina HiSeq 2500. A second PCR of about 6 to 11 cycles was run with a J-beta primer mix and a sample-barcoded 5' primer. A unique molecular identifier was introduced onto each TCR beta cDNA molecule by a template-switch 5' adaptor carrying 12 random nucleotides. Each sample yielded at least 2.5 million CDR3-containing paired-end reads. First-strand cDNA synthesis was performed from all RNA using the Mint cDNA synthesis kit, with priming by a TRBC-specific oligonucleotide. Following uracil-DNA glycosylase treatment, a first 18-cycle PCR with universal primers M1SS and BC2_uni_R was performed on all cDNA. The original pipeline was this. Normalization of each sample was performed by random selection of 1 million high-quality reads, each carrying a distinct molecular identifier. Reads with shared molecular identifiers were discarded instead of being binned into consensus sequences. MiTCR, set to a Q25 quality threshold and the strictest error-elimination algorithm, was used for CDR3 identification, clonotype clustering and error correction. Lower-bound total TCR beta diversity was estimated with a nonparametric unseen species model using Euler transformation. In TCRdb, the public reads were trimmed at Q25 with fastp and aligned with MiXCR, with productive beta chains retained. Rows with one shared CDR3 protein collapse into an entry with the most common genes and DNA. None of the V and J calls come from the authors' own analysis; TCRdb made them. The table for this sample lists more than 900,000 distinct CDR3 sequences; under 30% of them were counted only once. The ten largest clones capture less than 0.75% of the sample.

Broader findings and caveats from the paper: The percentage of naive T cells measured by flow cytometry correlated strongly with observed TCR beta diversity. Because donor CMV infection status was unknown, age-related changes in expanded clonotypes were potentially confounded. Compared with the aged group, the long-lived group had more naive CD4+ T cells, fewer expanded clones and increased TCR diversity, a pattern suggesting age selection. As age increased, observed TCR beta diversity per million T cells dropped in a roughly linear way, and a significant reduction was already evident by age 40. Bulk unsorted PBMC profiling prevented conclusive comparison of naive and antigen-experienced compartments. Estimates of total diversity based on one million sequenced T cells were considered lower bounds and underestimates.

The same data also contributed to another study, on T cells of mothers and their children. In that second paper, the authors write: Nine systemically healthy Caucasian individuals, comprising three mothers and their six children, were included as donors. cDNA synthesis used all of the extracted RNA, with approximately 1.4 ug of RNA in each 15 ul reaction. In the second PCR, sample barcodes and 2-4 random nucleotides were introduced via the M1S primer. Over 8 million TCR beta CDR3 reads came from each mother, compared with some 3 million reads from each child. In both related and unrelated pairs, thymic selection shapes the output of TCR recombination in a similar way, with inherited differences having only a minor effect. Related mother-child pairs always showed normalized repertoire overlap that was slightly higher than in unrelated mother-child pairs, though the difference was never significant. No persistent microchimeric T cell clones were found, with a detection sensitivity of roughly 100 clones per million clonotypes. The study used deep NGS to compare TCR beta repertoires of mothers and children, seeking features distinguishing related mother-child pairs from unrelated individuals. The mean age was about 38 +/- 4 years for the mothers and about 12 +/- 4 years for the children. After adapter ligation with NEBNext reagents, the libraries were sequenced on Illumina HiSeq 2000 with 100+100 nt paired-end reads. To avoid cross-contamination, the mother libraries and the child libraries were prepared a month apart and sequenced in separate runs. For each donor, somewhere between roughly 500,000 and 2,100,000 distinct TCR beta clonotypes were identified. Naive TCR beta clonotypes were estimated from low-frequency clonotypes matched to each donor's FACS-determined naive share, without sorting.

This sequence uses TRBV20-1 and TRBJ2-3; 10 central bases correspond to TRBD2. The sequenced material came from blood. The receptor was isolated from a girl aged 2-10 years in good health. For the CDR3, the sequence is CSAGRTSGITDTQYF. In nucleotide form, the sequence is TGCAGTGCTGGCCGGACTAGCGGCATCACAGATACGCAGTATTTT.